This entry concerns a single T cell receptor (beta chain). This clone's antigen is unknown. No qualities accompany the bases; no much larger clone lies one base away. The data derive from a study of shared clonotypes between healthy human individuals (dated by TCRdb to 2020 to 2022). About the full investigation: Three men and two women, aged 18 to 49 years, made up the cohort. For each donor, three plates each were used for CD4 naive and CD4 memory, two plates were used for CD8 naive, and one plate was used for CD8 memory. To estimate repertoire size and how much clonotype sharing occurs between individuals, the study deeply sequenced the blood TCR repertoires of about five healthy adults. Each donor's leukapheresis produced roughly between roughly 0.9 and 8.9 billion PBMCs. To increase sequencing depth and limit assay-specific biases, TCR repertoire library preparation and sequencing were carried out by different laboratories using diverse techniques. Beyond this particular receptor, the publication reports: Sampling was limited to blood, and TCR repertoires in tissue likely differ from TCR repertoires in blood. Naive subsets generally had larger estimated clonotype richness than memory subsets. Pairwise subsampling led to the expectation that sequencing depth would affect the degree of clonotype sharing among donors. Compared with non-shared clonotypes, the clonotypes found in all four sorted-subset donors had higher generation probabilities. Roughly 5.2% of naive CD4, 3.5% of naive CD8, approximately 2% of memory CD4, and 0.4% of memory CD8 clonotypes were shared across several donors. Rarefaction of sorted-subset datasets indicated incomplete sequencing despite the large sequencing depth. The genetic and exposure-history diversity represented was limited by the small number of donors.

Using the deep immunoSEQ assay, TCR CDR3 regions were amplified from genomic DNA by multiplex PCR. For each cell subset, the extracted genomic DNA was distributed evenly across all wells of several immunoSEQ 96-well plates, and each plate served as one replicate. For sorted subsets, 200 to 250 ng of genomic DNA, equivalent to 25,000 to 35,000 T cell genomes, went into each replicate PCR. The purified libraries were quantified using a Qubit 3.0 fluorometer, sized with a Bioanalyzer 2100, and then quantified again using the KAPA Library Quantification kit. Each immunoSEQ 96-well plate was sequenced on its own single-read 150-cycle Illumina NextSeq 550 flow cell. The published analysis was carried out like this. Because the immunoSEQ output included only junctional sequences and no quality scores, the filtering could not be the same as the filtering used for full-length reads. To assign V/J genes and CDR3, sequences were annotated against IMGT germline references using PyIR, a Python wrapper for IgBLAST v1.9. Reads with weak V/J assignments (E-value above 1e-6), missing CDR3, stop codons, out-of-frame junctions, or ambiguous translated residues were removed. A V3J clonotype was defined by an identical inferred V gene, J gene, and CDR3 amino acid sequence. The percentage overlap between two repertoires was calculated by dividing the number of shared unique clonotypes by the size of the smaller repertoire. RTK rarefaction, the Chao1 estimator, and Recon v2.1 estimates of unobserved clonotypes were used to assess repertoire richness. OLGA was used to compute generation probabilities for all TCRbeta clonotypes that the gDNA method yielded from a few donors. Held by TCRdb, this immuneACCESS table contains in-frame sequences only and omits some clones. Under half of the omission traces to an unresolved V gene where checked; the cause of the rest is unknown. Clonal size and the V and J genes are those of that table, whereas D and trimming came from the DNA. For this sample there are about 1.1 million clones; approximately 75% appear just once. Of the sample, roughly 0.82% falls within the top ten clones.

Healthy HIV-negative adults with no recently reported acute infections or vaccinations were included as donors. All donors were Caucasian adults living in Nashville, Tennessee, USA. CD4+ T cells were enriched by magnetic negative selection; naive cells were then positively selected on CD45RA, and the negative fraction formed the memory subset. Blood was obtained by leukapheresis, after which PBMCs were separated by Ficoll-Histopaque density gradient centrifugation and cryopreserved in liquid nitrogen vapor phase. Analytical flow cytometry was used to check the purity and quantity of each magnetically sorted T cell population. Genomic DNA was isolated from every sorted fraction and measured by UV absorbance on a Nanodrop 2000c. From the cysteine through the phenylalanine, the CDR3 covers 14 amino acids. Only the CDR3 DNA is retained, 42 bases long and in frame from the first base. Deletion took 3 bases off V and 1 base off J, with a span of 6 bases between the germline ends. The germline V gene encodes CDR1 MGHRA and CDR2 YSYEKL.

The chain uses TRBV4-1 and TRBJ1-4; a weak D assignment points to TRBD1 (6 bases agree). The specimen was memory CD4+ T cells from PBMCs. The meaning of the sample's cell subset or site label: CD45RA-negative fraction. This TCR was sampled from a man younger than 35 in good health. Some clones in this sample may be carry-over from other donors' samples. The DNA is TGCGCCAGCAGCCAGGGACAAACTAATGAAAAACTGTTTTTT. This is translated as CASSQGQTNEKLFF.